Detailed here is one T cell receptor beta chain. TCRdb reprocessed the 5' RACE reads, with one entry per CDR3 protein and no DNA. Found here are 350,000 to 400,000 distinct CDR3 sequences; the top ten clones hold over 8.5%. This record belongs to a study of T cells expressing NK-cell markers. Germline CDR1 SNHLY, CDR2 FYNNEI. The CDR3 is made up of 15 amino acids. This TCR was sampled from a woman in her forties or fifties in good health. Source material: blood T cells: a sorted CD56 or NKG2C T cell subset, CD4+ or CD8+ T cells, or bulk PBMC T cells (not recorded which). The J gene is TRBJ2-1, the V gene TRBV2; TCRdb reports TRBD2, a call that lacks DNA to check it against. The CDR3 sequence: CASRRTSGSPNEQFF.